The TCR beta chain described here comes from a study of siplizumab effects on memory and regulatory T cells. To note about this clone: The antigen is not known.

V gave up 7 bases and J gave up 3 bases, with 18 bases separating them. The length of the CDR3 is 15 residues. Germline V gene lookup returns CDR1 LNHDA and CDR2 SQIVND (reference sequence). Profiled with immunoSEQ multiplex PCR; TCRdb holds only in-frame clones, not every one. The sample records some 100,000 clones, around 90% being singletons. General study findings and limits: There was no confirmation of the suppressive function of proliferating Tregs from siplizumab cultures. Both greater diversity than memory cells and a major contribution to the alloresponse seemed to characterize naive T cells. Siplizumab produced a significant reduction in alloreactive sequences that were traceable to unstimulated CD4+ memory cells.

Input material: Tregs sorted from blood. The source of this sequence is a human donor in good health. The V gene is TRBV19, the J gene TRBJ1-2; maybe TRBD1 (5 bases). The CDR3 protein is CASTSPAGGDYGYTF. CDR3 coding DNA: TGTGCCAGTACTTCTCCTGCAGGAGGGGACTATGGCTACACCTTC.